This T cell receptor (beta chain) was documented in a study of radiotherapy plus CTLA-4 blockade in lung cancer. Produced via immunoSEQ multiplex PCR; TCRdb's table is partial and in-frame only. Of under 70,000 clones listed, 77% are singletons. V lost 6 bases and J lost 0, with 3 bases in between. In germline, CDR1 is GTSNPN, CDR2 SVGIG (reference sequence). This CDR3 has 12 residues. The sequence came from a human donor with non-small cell lung cancer who had a complete response to radiotherapy plus ipilimumab. V and J are TRBV30 and TRBJ2-6; D is undetermined. The sample here was peripheral blood, taken from a patient treated with radiotherapy plus ipilimumab. The CDR3 here is CACLSGANVLTF. CDR3 bases: TGTGCCTGCCTCTCTGGGGCCAACGTCCTGACTTTC.